These 3 T cell receptor beta chains were all obtained from the same sample, sequenced in a study of CD8 T cells in ankylosing spondylitis. No antigen has been assigned to these receptors. Study-wide results and limits: Characteristic, it appeared, of ankylosing spondylitis blood was a TCR beta motif of eight highly homologous variants.

TCRdb re-derived calls from the 5' RACE reads in MiXCR, one entry per CDR3 protein. The sample carries more than 650,000 distinct CDR3 sequences, over 9.5% recorded once. The specimen was blood, either unsorted or a sorted T cell fraction (not recorded which). Source of these receptors: a male donor with ankylosing spondylitis.

This clonotype was seen only a few times. The V gene is TRBV20-1, the J gene TRBJ2-7; 9 bases fit TRBD2. Germline V lookup: CDR1 DFQATT, CDR2 SNEGSKA (reference sequence). V shed 1 base, J shed 3 bases, and the junction held 10 bases outside the gene matches. The CDR3 extends over 16 amino acids. The CDR3 DNA is TGCAGTGCTAGAGCCCCCCCGGGAGCGGGAGGCTACGAGCAGTACTTC. Protein: CSARAPPGAGGYEQYF.

The sample holds a few counts of this clonotype. V is TRBV27 and J is TRBJ1-4; no clear D. Trimming cost V 5 bases and J 6 bases, with 22 bases left between them. Germline V lookup: CDR1 MNHEY, CDR2 SMNVEV (reference sequence). The CDR3 runs 17 residues. CDR3 nucleotides: TGTGCCAGCAGTCCCACGCTGTGGCAGTCCGCTTATGAAAAACTGTTTTTT. Protein product: CASSPTLWQSAYEKLFF. Variable domain in full (rest from reference TRBV27 and TRBJ1-4): EAQVTQNPRYLITVTGKKLTVTCSQNMNHEYMSWYRQDPGLGLRQIYYSMNVEVTDKGDVPEGYKVSRKEKRNFPLILESPSPNQTSLYFCASSPTLWQSAYEKLFFGSGTQLSVL.

V and J are TRBV6-1 and TRBJ2-2; 8 bases align to TRBD1. Germline values: CDR1 MNHNS, CDR2 SASEGT. Trimming took 5 bases from V and 5 from J; bases not matched to a gene: 13. CDR3 size: 17 residues. The CDR3 region is CASSPLGQGAWTGELFF. The CDR3 DNA follows: TGTGCCAGCAGTCCACTTGGACAGGGTGCATGGACCGGGGAGCTGTTTTTT.